The present TCR beta chain was sequenced within a study of human T cells and chemical hapten exposure. In germline, CDR1 is DFQATT, CDR2 SNEGSKA (reference sequence). The CDR3 has 15 residues. V was clipped by 1 base and J by 4 bases, with 15 bases between them. This clonotype was seen ten or more times. Each CDR3 protein is one row after TCRdb ran MiXCR on the RACE reads. Here the sample spans 370,000 or so distinct CDR3 sequences, about 4.4% being singletons. As to time point: patch test 1, 2 weeks after DPC sensitization. Noted treatment: therapeutic diphenylcyclopropenone sensitization with weekly scalp DPC.

This receptor was identified in a woman between 45 and 65 years old with alopecia areata. Some clones in this sample may be carry-over from other donors' samples. The source was whole blood, collected in connection with sensitization to the hapten diphenylcyclopropenone (DPC). The chain uses TRBV20-1 and TRBJ2-3; D is ambiguous. As DNA, the CDR3 is TGCAGTGCTAGAGTCGGGCCCTTAGATCCAGATACGCAGTATTTT. This codes for CSARVGPLDPDTQYF.